This T cell receptor beta chain derives from a study of blood T cell repertoires in COVID-19. Some clones are missing from TCRdb's copy, which holds only in-frame ones; the method was immunoSEQ multiplex PCR. The table includes 250,000 or so clones, 90% detected once. Germline CDR1 reads SGHDT; CDR2 reads YYEEEE. The J segment lost 6 bases and the V segment lost 0 bases, leaving 8 bases of the junction unmatched. The CDR3 runs 15 residues. The sequence was obtained from a woman aged 25-40 years with acute COVID-19. The rearrangement joins TRBV5-6 to TRBJ2-7; 8 bases are a match to TRBD2. Sample: PBMCs or T cells enriched from blood (not recorded which). The CDR3 DNA follows: TGTGCCAGCAGCTTGGCCGGAGCGGGAGCTGGCGAGCAGTACTTC. The encoded protein is CASSLAGAGAGEQYF.